These T cell receptor beta chains were read from a single sample in a study of shared clonotypes between healthy human individuals. The method was immunoSEQ multiplex PCR; TCRdb's version includes in-frame clones alone and lacks a portion of them. The sample has hundreds of thousands of clones, 90% to 96% seen once. Source material: naive CD4+ T cells sorted from blood. The receptor set was obtained from a woman younger than 45 in good health. CDR3s include the opening cysteine and the closing phenylalanine or tryptophan. A D gene is named only where the DNA matches it firmly. For some rows the clone size is stated as once, few or many, or as a class when expanded; others skip it.

v_call: TRBV2
clone_size: once
d_call: -
j_call: TRBJ2-3
cdr3_aa: CASSTLTDTQYF
cdr3_nt: TGTGCCAGCAGTACACTAACAGATACGCAGTATTTT

v_call: TRBV14
clone_size: -
d_call: TRBD1
j_call: TRBJ1-2
cdr3_aa: CASSHTRDRVLKGYTF
cdr3_nt: TGTGCCAGCAGCCACACCCGGGACAGGGTTTTGAAAGGCTACACCTTC

v_call: TRBV19
clone_size: -
d_call: -
j_call: TRBJ1-3
cdr3_aa: CASRLSSGNTIYF
cdr3_nt: TGTGCCAGTAGGCTGAGCTCTGGAAACACCATATATTTT

v_call: TRBV27
clone_size: -
d_call: -
j_call: TRBJ1-1
cdr3_aa: CASSERSHTEAFF
cdr3_nt: TGTGCCAGCAGTGAGAGATCGCACACTGAAGCTTTCTTT

v_call: TRBV5-1
clone_size: -
d_call: -
j_call: TRBJ2-3
cdr3_aa: CASSGGAITSTDTQYF
cdr3_nt: TGCGCCAGCAGCGGAGGGGCGATAACTAGCACAGATACGCAGTATTTT

v_call: TRBV6-1
clone_size: -
d_call: -
j_call: TRBJ1-3
cdr3_aa: CASKFQQWDTIYF
cdr3_nt: TGTGCCAGCAAGTTCCAGCAGTGGGACACCATATATTTT

v_call: TRBV23-1
clone_size: -
d_call: -
j_call: TRBJ1-3
cdr3_aa: CASSQSNTSGNTIYF
cdr3_nt: TGCGCCAGCAGTCAATCAAACACGTCTGGAAACACCATATATTTT

v_call: TRBV30
clone_size: -
d_call: -
j_call: TRBJ2-1
cdr3_aa: CAWGQILHNEQFF
cdr3_nt: TGTGCCTGGGGACAGATTTTACACAATGAGCAGTTCTTC

v_call: TRBV27
clone_size: -
d_call: TRBD1
j_call: TRBJ2-5
cdr3_aa: CASSQDRGLSLETQYF
cdr3_nt: TGTGCCAGCAGTCAGGACAGGGGACTAAGCTTGGAGACCCAGTACTTC

v_call: TRBV5-4
clone_size: -
d_call: -
j_call: TRBJ2-7
cdr3_aa: CASSLGGSGEQYF
cdr3_nt: TGTGCCAGCAGCTTGGGGGGTAGTGGCGAGCAGTACTTC

v_call: TRBV29-1
clone_size: -
d_call: -
j_call: TRBJ2-5
cdr3_aa: CSVDGGTETQYF
cdr3_nt: TGCAGCGTTGACGGGGGTACAGAGACCCAGTACTTC

v_call: TRBV18
clone_size: -
d_call: -
j_call: TRBJ2-5
cdr3_aa: CASSPLGVKSTEETQYF
cdr3_nt: TGTGCCAGCTCACCCCTCGGGGTGAAGTCCACCGAAGAGACCCAGTACTTC

v_call: TRBV28
clone_size: -
d_call: -
j_call: TRBJ2-7
cdr3_aa: CASTASGASLSYEQYF
cdr3_nt: TGTGCCAGCACCGCCTCCGGGGCTAGTCTCTCCTACGAGCAGTACTTC

v_call: TRBV29-1
clone_size: -
d_call: -
j_call: TRBJ2-3
cdr3_aa: CSVSPLGSRRGDTQYF
cdr3_nt: TGCAGCGTTTCTCCCCTCGGGAGCCGGCGAGGGGATACGCAGTATTTT

v_call: TRBV7-9
clone_size: -
d_call: TRBD2
j_call: TRBJ2-3
cdr3_aa: CASSPRDSGSLGADTQYF
cdr3_nt: TGTGCCAGCAGCCCCCGGGATAGCGGGAGTTTGGGCGCAGATACGCAGTATTTT